The rows below give T cell receptor beta chains drawn from one sample of a study of a mutant IDH1 vaccine in newly diagnosed glioma. These receptors are not linked to any known antigen. Some clones are missing from TCRdb's copy, which holds only in-frame ones; the method was immunoSEQ multiplex PCR. The table has about 60,000 clones, around 84% seen once. Sequencing used PBMCs, obtained from a glioma patient whose treatment included an IDH1 peptide vaccine. These receptors originate from a man aged 25-40 years with glioma. CDR3s include the opening cysteine and the closing phenylalanine or tryptophan. The D gene is left open where the match is weak. Size values are once, few and many counts, or a class for expanded clones, and some rows have none.

d_call	clone_size	v_call	j_call	cdr3_aa	cdr3_nt
.	few	TRBV7-9	TRBJ1-2	CASSLGEGLGYTF	TGTGCCAGCAGCTTAGGAGAGGGCCTCGGCTACACCTTC
.	few	TRBV29-1	TRBJ1-1	CSLSISPEAEAFF	TGCAGCCTATCCATCTCACCCGAGGCTGAAGCTTTCTTT
.	.	TRBV18	TRBJ1-2	CASSPGGPGGYGYTF	TGTGCCAGCTCACCCGGAGGTCCCGGGGGCTATGGCTACACCTTC
.	once	TRBV11-2	TRBJ1-5	CASSFSQFQPQHF	TGTGCCAGCAGCTTTTCACAATTCCAGCCCCAGCATTTT
TRBD1	once	TRBV23-1	TRBJ1-6	CASSQSLTGQGASYNSPLHF	TGCGCCAGCAGTCAATCACTTACCGGGCAGGGGGCATCCTATAATTCACCCCTCCACTTT
.	.	TRBV14	TRBJ2-3	CASSHLGIRPDTQYF	TGTGCCAGCAGCCATCTGGGAATTCGGCCAGATACGCAGTATTTT
TRBD2	.	TRBV4-1	TRBJ2-3	CASSQLTSDDTQYF	TGCGCCAGCAGCCAACTTACTAGCGACGATACGCAGTATTTT
TRBD1	.	TRBV6-6	TRBJ1-5	CASTNMGQGAGQPQHF	TGTGCCAGCACCAACATGGGACAGGGGGCCGGTCAGCCCCAGCATTTT
.	.	TRBV7-2	TRBJ1-6	CASSAPHSPLHF	TGTGCCAGCAGCGCCCCACATTCACCCCTCCACTTT
.	.	TRBV11-2	TRBJ2-7	CASSPPDSTYEQYF	TGTGCCAGCAGCCCACCCGACAGTACCTACGAGCAGTACTTC
TRBD2	.	TRBV2	TRBJ2-3	CASTPASGGGADTQYF	TGTGCCAGCACACCCGCTAGCGGGGGGGGAGCAGATACGCAGTATTTT
.	.	TRBV5-4	TRBJ1-1	CASSRGAGGRNTEAFF	TGTGCCAGCAGCCGCGGGGCGGGGGGGCGTAACACTGAAGCTTTCTTT
.	once	TRBV9	TRBJ1-6	CASSVGTPNSPLHF	TGTGCCAGCAGCGTTGGGACGCCTAATTCACCCCTCCACTTT
TRBD1	.	TRBV7-9	TRBJ1-3	CASSPTKGASGNTIYF	TGTGCCAGCAGCCCTACCAAGGGGGCTTCGGGAAACACCATATATTTT
.	.	TRBV2	TRBJ2-3	CATATVSSTDTQYF	TGTGCCACCGCGACAGTGTCTAGCACAGATACGCAGTATTTT
.	.	TRBV5-6	TRBJ2-1	CASSLYSGYNEQFF	TGTGCCAGCAGCTTGTATTCAGGCTACAATGAGCAGTTCTTC
.	.	TRBV12-5	TRBJ2-5	CASGSRVVKSDQETQYF	TGTGCTAGTGGTTCCCGTGTTGTGAAGTCGGACCAAGAGACCCAGTACTTC
.	.	TRBV7-8	TRBJ1-3	CASSYSGNSGNTIYF	TGTGCCAGCAGCTATTCTGGGAACTCTGGAAACACCATATATTTT
TRBD1	once	TRBV5-1	TRBJ1-4	CASSWDRGRGEKLFF	TGCGCCAGCAGCTGGGACAGGGGGCGTGGGGAAAAACTGTTTTTT
.	.	TRBV30	TRBJ1-2	CAWIHPTKSSKNYGYTF	TGTGCCTGGATTCACCCGACCAAATCGTCCAAGAACTATGGCTACACCTTC
.	.	TRBV13	TRBJ1-5	CASSLGRGAPGTQHF	TGTGCCAGCAGCTTAGGCCGGGGGGCCCCAGGAACCCAGCATTTT
.	.	TRBV7-9	TRBJ2-2	CASSPGHQTGELFF	TGTGCCAGCAGCCCCGGACATCAAACCGGGGAGCTGTTTTTT
TRBD1	.	TRBV7-9	TRBJ1-4	CASRGTGFGEKLFF	TGTGCCAGCAGAGGGACAGGGTTTGGGGAAAAACTGTTTTTT
.	.	TRBV7-7	TRBJ2-1	CASSPGLGGNEQFF	TGTGCCAGCAGTCCAGGCCTAGGGGGCAATGAGCAGTTCTTC
TRBD2	.	TRBV18	TRBJ2-3	CASSPGVAGSTDTQYF	TGTGCCAGCTCACCAGGAGTAGCGGGATCCACAGATACGCAGTATTTT
.	.	TRBV28	TRBJ1-5	CASSITYQPQHF	TGTGCCAGCAGTATCACCTATCAGCCCCAGCATTTT
.	.	TRBV6-1	TRBJ2-7	CAIFTSSYEQYF	TGTGCCATCTTCACAAGCTCCTACGAGCAGTACTTC
.	once	TRBV6-5	TRBJ1-5	CASSRTTPSNQPQHF	TGTGCCAGCAGCCGTACCACTCCTAGCAATCAGCCCCAGCATTTT
TRBD2	.	TRBV11-3	TRBJ2-3	CASSRGLAATDTQYF	TGTGCCAGCAGCCGGGGACTAGCGGCTACAGATACGCAGTATTTT
.	.	TRBV6-5	TRBJ1-4	CASSYSYNEKLFF	TGTGCCAGCAGTTACTCTTATAATGAAAAACTGTTTTTT
.	few	TRBV4-2	TRBJ2-7	CASSQDWTLYEQYF	TGTGCCAGCAGCCAAGATTGGACACTATACGAGCAGTACTTC
.	.	TRBV30	TRBJ1-2	CAWSVWGNGGYTF	TGTGCCTGGAGTGTGTGGGGTAACGGTGGCTACACCTTC
TRBD1	.	TRBV6-1	TRBJ1-1	CASSRDRVVTEAFF	TGTGCCAGCAGCCGAGACAGGGTTGTCACTGAAGCTTTCTTT
TRBD1	.	TRBV18	TRBJ2-5	CASSTLPGTAKETQYF	TGTGCCAGCTCAACCTTACCCGGGACAGCAAAAGAGACCCAGTACTTC
.	.	TRBV19	TRBJ1-3	CASDSRNHFSGNTIYF	TGTGCCAGTGACTCGAGGAACCACTTCTCTGGAAACACCATATATTTT
TRBD1	.	TRBV7-9	TRBJ1-5	CASSAPGQGNQPQHF	TGTGCCAGCAGCGCTCCGGGACAGGGGAATCAGCCCCAGCATTTT
.	few	TRBV2	TRBJ1-1	CASSEGGKFLDTEAFF	TGTGCCAGCAGTGAAGGCGGGAAGTTTTTGGACACTGAAGCTTTCTTT
.	.	TRBV7-9	TRBJ1-6	CASSLVSGYNSPLHF	TGTGCCAGCAGCTTAGTGTCGGGGTATAATTCACCCCTCCACTTT
TRBD1	.	TRBV2	TRBJ2-7	CASSNDRATYNYEQYF	TGTGCCAGCAGCAACGACAGGGCAACTTATAACTACGAGCAGTACTTC
TRBD1	.	TRBV5-8	TRBJ1-5	CASSLQGQGFQPQHF	TGTGCCAGCAGCTTACAAGGACAGGGTTTTCAGCCCCAGCATTTT
.	.	TRBV6-5	TRBJ1-1	CASRRTLGNTEAFF	TGTGCCAGCAGGAGGACCTTGGGGAACACTGAAGCTTTCTTT
.	.	TRBV6-5	TRBJ1-2	CASSYGQGGYTF	TGTGCCAGCAGTTACGGGCAGGGCGGCTACACCTTC
TRBD2	.	TRBV19	TRBJ2-7	CASSIIPSGGATKYF	TGTGCCAGTAGTATAATCCCCAGCGGGGGAGCCACCAAGTACTTC
.	.	TRBV5-6	TRBJ1-2	CASSLVGRDYGYTF	TGTGCCAGCAGCTTGGTGGGGAGAGACTATGGCTACACCTTC
.	.	TRBV18	TRBJ1-5	CASSPSESNQPQHF	TGTGCCAGCTCACCAAGTGAGAGCAATCAGCCCCAGCATTTT
.	.	TRBV18	TRBJ1-3	CASSPQGGPSGNTIYF	TGTGCCAGCTCACCCCAGGGAGGTCCCTCTGGAAACACCATATATTTT
.	once	TRBV30	TRBJ2-5	CAWSVPGVEIETQYF	TGTGCCTGGAGTGTACCAGGGGTGGAAATAGAGACCCAGTACTTC
.	.	TRBV2	TRBJ1-1	CASSEEGGHTEAFF	TGTGCCAGCAGTGAAGAGGGAGGGCACACTGAAGCTTTCTTT
TRBD1	once	TRBV27	TRBJ1-2	CASTPGTGDPFGRYTF	TGTGCCAGCACCCCCGGGACAGGGGACCCCTTCGGGAGATACACCTTC
.	.	TRBV23-1	TRBJ2-7	CASSQSVSRLREEQYF	TGCGCCAGCAGTCAATCGGTAAGTAGGCTACGGGAGGAGCAGTACTTC
.	.	TRBV5-1	TRBJ1-1	CASSRDYEAFF	TGCGCCAGCAGCCGCGACTACGAAGCTTTCTTT
.	.	TRBV27	TRBJ2-3	CASSLGRGATDTQYF	TGTGCCAGCAGTTTAGGACGGGGGGCGACAGATACGCAGTATTTT
TRBD1	.	TRBV5-5	TRBJ2-7	CASSVDRAYEQYF	TGTGCCAGCAGCGTTGACAGGGCGTACGAGCAGTACTTC
.	.	TRBV9	TRBJ2-1	CASSATSVSHEQFF	TGTGCCAGCAGCGCGACCAGTGTTAGCCATGAGCAGTTCTTC